This T cell receptor (beta chain) was recorded in a study of blood T cell repertoires in COVID-19. Study information: Sites across the United States, Italy and Spain contributed samples from acute and convalescent COVID-19.

In the original analysis: Reference gene primer amplification in the assay estimated nucleated cell counts. Clones were read by immunoSEQ multiplex PCR, and TCRdb kept only the in-frame ones, dropping some. V and J calls and clone size are given by that table; D and trimming were obtained from the DNA. Of tens of thousands of clones listed, around 65% are singletons. This CDR3 is 14 amino acids long. Germline V gene data show CDR1 as MNHNY and CDR2 as SVGAGI (reference sequence). Deletions cut 6 bases from V and 1 base from J, with 11 bases between. The sequenced sample was peripheral blood. This chain joins TRBV6-6 and TRBJ2-3, with D possibly matching TRBD2 (5 bases). The sequence was collected from a woman in her seventies with acute or convalescent COVID-19. CDR3 bases: TGTGCCAGCAGCTCGGACGGGGGCACAGATACGCAGTATTTT. Its protein is CASSSDGGTDTQYF.